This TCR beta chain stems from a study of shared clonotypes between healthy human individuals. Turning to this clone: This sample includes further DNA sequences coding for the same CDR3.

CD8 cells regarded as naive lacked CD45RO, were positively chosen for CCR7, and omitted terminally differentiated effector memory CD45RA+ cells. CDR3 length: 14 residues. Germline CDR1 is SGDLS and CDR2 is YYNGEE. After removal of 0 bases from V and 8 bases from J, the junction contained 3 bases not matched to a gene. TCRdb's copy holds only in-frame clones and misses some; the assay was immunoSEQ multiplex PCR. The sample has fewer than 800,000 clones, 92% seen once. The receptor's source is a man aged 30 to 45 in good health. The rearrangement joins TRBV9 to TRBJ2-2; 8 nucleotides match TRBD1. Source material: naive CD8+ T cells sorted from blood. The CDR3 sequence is CASSVGQGAGELFF. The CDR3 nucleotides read TGTGCCAGCAGCGTAGGGCAGGGGGCAGGGGAGCTGTTTTTT.